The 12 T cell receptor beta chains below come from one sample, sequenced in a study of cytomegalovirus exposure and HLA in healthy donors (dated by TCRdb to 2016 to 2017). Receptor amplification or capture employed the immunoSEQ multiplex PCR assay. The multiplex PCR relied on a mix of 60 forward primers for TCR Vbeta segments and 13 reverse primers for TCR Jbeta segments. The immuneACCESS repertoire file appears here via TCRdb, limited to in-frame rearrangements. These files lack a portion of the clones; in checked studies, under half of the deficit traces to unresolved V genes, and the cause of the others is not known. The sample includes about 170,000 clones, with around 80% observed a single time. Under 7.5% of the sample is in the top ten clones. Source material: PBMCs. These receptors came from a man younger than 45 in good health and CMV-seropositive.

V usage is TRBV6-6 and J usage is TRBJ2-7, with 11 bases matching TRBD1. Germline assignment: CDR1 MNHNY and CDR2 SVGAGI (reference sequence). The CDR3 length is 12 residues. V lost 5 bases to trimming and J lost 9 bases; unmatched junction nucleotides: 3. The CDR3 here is CASSGTGGTQYF. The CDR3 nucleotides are TGTGCCAGCAGTGGGACAGGGGGAACGCAGTACTTC.

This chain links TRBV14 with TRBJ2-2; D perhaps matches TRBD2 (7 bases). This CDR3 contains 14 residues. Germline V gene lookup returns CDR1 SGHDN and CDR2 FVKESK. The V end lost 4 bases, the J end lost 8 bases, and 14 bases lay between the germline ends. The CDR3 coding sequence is TGTGCCAGCAGCCTGGCGGGGGCGCCTGGGGAGCTGTTTTTT. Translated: CASSLAGAPGELFF.

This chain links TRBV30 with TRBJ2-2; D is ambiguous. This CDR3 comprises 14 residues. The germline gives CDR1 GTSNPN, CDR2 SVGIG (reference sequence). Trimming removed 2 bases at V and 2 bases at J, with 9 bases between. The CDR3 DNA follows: TGTGCCTGGAGTTTGTACAGTAACACCGGGGAGCTGTTTTTT. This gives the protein CAWSLYSNTGELFF.

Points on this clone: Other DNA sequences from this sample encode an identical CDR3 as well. The DNA of the CDR3 is TGTGCCAGCACCTTGAACACTGAAGCTTTCTTT. Residues: CASTLNTEAFF. The rearrangement uses TRBV28 and TRBJ1-1, with no clear D. V was clipped by 7 bases and J by 0 bases, with 3 bases between them. The CDR3 runs 11 residues. The V gene's germline CDR1 is MDHEN and CDR2 SYDVKM.

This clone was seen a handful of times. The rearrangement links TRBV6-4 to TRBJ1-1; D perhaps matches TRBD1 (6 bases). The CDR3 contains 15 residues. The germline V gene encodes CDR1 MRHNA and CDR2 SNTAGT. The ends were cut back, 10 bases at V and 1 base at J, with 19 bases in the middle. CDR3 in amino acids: CANFYPGGANTEAFF. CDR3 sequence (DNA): TGTGCCAACTTCTACCCCGGGGGGGCGAACACTGAAGCTTTCTTT.

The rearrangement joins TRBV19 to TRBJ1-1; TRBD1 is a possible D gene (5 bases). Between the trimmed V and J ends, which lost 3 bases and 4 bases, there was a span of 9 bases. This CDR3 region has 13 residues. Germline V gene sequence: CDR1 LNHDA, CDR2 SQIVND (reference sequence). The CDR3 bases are TGTGCCAGTAGTATGCTAAGGGGCACTGAAGCTTTCTTT. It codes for CASSMLRGTEAFF.

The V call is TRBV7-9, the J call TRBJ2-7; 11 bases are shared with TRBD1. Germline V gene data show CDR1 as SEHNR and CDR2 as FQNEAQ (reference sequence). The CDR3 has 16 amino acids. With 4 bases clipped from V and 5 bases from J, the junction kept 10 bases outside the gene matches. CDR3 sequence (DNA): TGTGCCAGCAGCTCCCAAACCGGGACAGGGGGTGACGAGCAGTACTTC. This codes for CASSSQTGTGGDEQYF.

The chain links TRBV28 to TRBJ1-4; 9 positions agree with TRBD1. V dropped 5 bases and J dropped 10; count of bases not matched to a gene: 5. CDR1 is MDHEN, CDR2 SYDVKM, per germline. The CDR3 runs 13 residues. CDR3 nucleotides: TGTGCCAGCAGTACCCTGACAGGGGGAAAACTGTTTTTT. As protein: CASSTLTGGKLFF.

The CDR3 DNA reads as TGTGCCAGCAGCCCCCGAGGGTACGAGCAGTACTTC. This encodes CASSPRGYEQYF. This chain links TRBV9 with TRBJ2-7; perhaps TRBD2 as D (5 bases). CDR3 length: 12 amino acids. Germline-derived CDR1 and CDR2 are SGDLS and YYNGEE. Trimming cost V 4 bases and J 4 bases, with 9 bases left between them.

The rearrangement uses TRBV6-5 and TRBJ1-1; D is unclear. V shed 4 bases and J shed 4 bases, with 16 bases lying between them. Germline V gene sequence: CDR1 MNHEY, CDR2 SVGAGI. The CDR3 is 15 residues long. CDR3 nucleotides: TGTGCCAGCAGTTCCCCGGGGTTCTTGCCCACTGAAGCTTTCTTT. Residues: CASSSPGFLPTEAFF.

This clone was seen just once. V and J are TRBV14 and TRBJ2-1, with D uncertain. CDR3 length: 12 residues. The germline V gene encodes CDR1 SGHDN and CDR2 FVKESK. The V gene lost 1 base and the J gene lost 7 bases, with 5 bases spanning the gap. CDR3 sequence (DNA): TGTGCCAGCAGCCAAGTTTCGAATGAGCAGTTCTTC. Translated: CASSQVSNEQFF.

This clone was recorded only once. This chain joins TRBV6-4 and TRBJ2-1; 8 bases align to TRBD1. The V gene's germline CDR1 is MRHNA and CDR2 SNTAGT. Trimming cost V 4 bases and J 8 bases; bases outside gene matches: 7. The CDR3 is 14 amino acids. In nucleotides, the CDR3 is TGTGCCAGCAGTGCCTTCCAGGGGGCTTATGAGCAGTTCTTC. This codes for CASSAFQGAYEQFF.